What follows are 12 T cell receptor beta chains derived from one specimen sequenced in a study of response to subunit inactivated influenza vaccine. TCRdb recomputed calls from the RT-PCR reads with MiXCR, one row per CDR3 protein. The sample lists about 780,000 distinct CDR3 sequences, approximately 18% occurring once. The sample in question was PBMCs from blood, obtained approximately 5 days after vaccination. The origin of the receptors is a man over 45 who received an inactivated influenza vaccine.

This clonotype was found many times. The V gene is TRBV12-3 or TRBV12-4, the J gene TRBJ2-3, with D uncertain. Trimming shortened V by 6 bases and J by 3 bases, and 16 bases separated the two germline ends. The CDR3 has 15 amino acids. CDR3 sequence: CASSALVGRTDTQYF. CDR3 in DNA: TGTGCCAGCAGCGCCCTGGTAGGACGAACAGATACGCAGTATTTT.

This clonotype was detected only a few times. This rearrangement joins TRBV12-3 or TRBV12-4 to TRBJ1-1; D is unresolved. This CDR3 spans 10 amino acids. Trimming stripped 6 bases from V and 6 bases from J, with 5 bases between. CDR3 nucleotides: TGTGCCAGCAGCCGGGCTGAAGCTTTCTTT. Its protein product is CASSRAEAFF.

This clonotype was recorded a few times. V and J are TRBV11-2 and TRBJ2-2; unclear D gene. CDR3 length: 11 amino acids. The V end lost 1 base, the J end lost 9 bases, and 3 bases lay between the germline ends. CDR1 SGHAT and CDR2 FQNNGV come from the germline V gene. The CDR3 region has the DNA TGTGCCAGCAGCTTAGCGAGGGAGCTGTTTTTT. Encoded protein: CASSLARELFF.

This clonotype was picked up a small number of times. This chain links TRBV6-1 with TRBJ2-2; 11 bases match TRBD1. The CDR3 has 16 residues. CDR1 and CDR2 (germline): MNHNS, SASEGT. V shed 6 bases and J 4 bases; nucleotides not matched to a gene: 7. CDR3 nucleotide sequence: TGTGCCAGCAGGACGGACAGGGGGCAGTCCACCGGGGAGCTGTTTTTT. It is translated as CASRTDRGQSTGELFF.

This clonotype was seen more than once but under ten times. V usage is TRBV5-5 and J usage is TRBJ1-2, with D perhaps TRBD1 (5 bases). This CDR3 has 14 residues. Trimming stripped 0 bases from V and 4 bases from J, with 10 bases between. CDR1 SGHKS and CDR2 YYEKEE come from the germline V gene (reference sequence). The DNA of the CDR3 is TGTGCCAGCAGCTTGGCCACAGGTGTCTATGGCTACACCTTC. It yields the protein CASSLATGVYGYTF. Together with reference TRBV5-5 and TRBJ1-2, the CDR3 gives the full variable domain: DAGVTQSPTHLIKTRGQQVTLRCSPISGHKSVSWYQQVLGQGPQFIFQYYEKEERGRGNFPDRFSARQFPNYSSELNVNALLLGDSALYLCASSLATGVYGYTFGSGTRLTVV.

The V call is TRBV28, the J call TRBJ2-1, with a possible D match to TRBD2 (6 bases). The CDR3 contains 15 residues. With 8 bases removed from V and 3 bases from J, the gap between germline ends came to 17 bases. Germline CDR1 and CDR2: MDHEN and SYDVKM. The CDR3 loop reads CASSPEGVIYNEQFF. CDR3 coding DNA: TGTGCCAGCTCCCCGGAGGGAGTTATCTACAATGAGCAGTTCTTC.

In this sample, this clonotype turned up a few times. The genes are TRBV6-2 or TRBV6-3 and TRBJ2-1; D is possibly TRBD2 (5 bases). Trimming took 3 bases from V and 0 from J, leaving 9 bases between them. The length of the CDR3 is 15 residues. CDR1 MNHEY and CDR2 SVGEGT come from the germline V gene. The CDR3, as DNA: TGTGCCAGCAGTTATAAAAGCGGCTCCTACAATGAGCAGTTCTTC. Protein sequence: CASSYKSGSYNEQFF.

This clonotype was observed a handful of times. The rearrangement joins TRBV6-2 or TRBV6-3 to TRBJ1-6, with D tentatively TRBD1 (6 bases). V was pared by 4 bases and J by 14 bases, with 15 bases between. Germline assignment: CDR1 MNHEY and CDR2 SVGEGT. The CDR3 contains 13 residues. The CDR3, as DNA: TGTGCCAGCAGTTTAAACAGGGCTTTGGCCCTCCACTTT. Its protein product is CASSLNRALALHF.

In its sample, this clonotype was seen many times. The V gene is TRBV6-1, the J gene TRBJ2-5; a possible D gene is TRBD2 (5 bases). The CDR3 extends over 13 amino acids. CDR1 is MNHNS, CDR2 SASEGT, per germline. V lost 8 bases and J lost 5, with 15 bases in between. The DNA for the CDR3 is TGTGCCAGCCGCCGGGGTTTGGGGGAGACCCAGTACTTC. It is translated as CASRRGLGETQYF.

This clonotype was recorded many times. The CDR3 coding sequence is TGTGCCAGCAGCTTAACCAGGTCTGGAAACACCATATATTTT. As protein: CASSLTRSGNTIYF. The rearrangement links TRBV7-9 to TRBJ1-3, with D unresolved. The CDR3 has 14 amino acids. CDR1 SEHNR and CDR2 FQNEAQ come from the germline V gene (reference sequence). V was cut by 2 bases and J by 1 base, with 6 bases left in between. The full variable domain, rest sourced from reference TRBV7-9 and TRBJ1-3, is DTGVSQNPRHKITKRGQNVTFRCDPISEHNRLYWYRQTLGQGPEFLTYFQNEAQLEKSRLLSDRFSAERPKGSFSTLEIQRTEQGDSAMYLCASSLTRSGNTIYFGEGSWLTVV.

The chain links TRBV9 to TRBJ2-1; TRBD2 is a possible D gene (5 bases). This CDR3 region has 15 residues. CDR1 SGDLS and CDR2 YYNGEE come from the germline V gene. Trimming left V 1 base short and J 1 base short, with 9 bases between. The CDR3 nucleotides are TGTGCCAGCAGCGTAAAAACTAGTTCCTACAATGAGCAGTTCTTC. This sequence encodes CASSVKTSSYNEQFF.

Only a few counts were recorded for this clonotype. In DNA form, the CDR3 reads TGTGCCCTGGTTCAGGCGTACAATGAGCAGTTCTTC. Protein sequence: CALVQAYNEQFF. J is TRBJ2-1 and V is TRBV30; no firm D call. The ends were cut back, 8 bases at V and 4 bases at J, with 12 bases in the middle. Germline V gene sequence: CDR1 GTSNPN, CDR2 SVGIG (reference sequence). The CDR3 extends over 12 amino acids.